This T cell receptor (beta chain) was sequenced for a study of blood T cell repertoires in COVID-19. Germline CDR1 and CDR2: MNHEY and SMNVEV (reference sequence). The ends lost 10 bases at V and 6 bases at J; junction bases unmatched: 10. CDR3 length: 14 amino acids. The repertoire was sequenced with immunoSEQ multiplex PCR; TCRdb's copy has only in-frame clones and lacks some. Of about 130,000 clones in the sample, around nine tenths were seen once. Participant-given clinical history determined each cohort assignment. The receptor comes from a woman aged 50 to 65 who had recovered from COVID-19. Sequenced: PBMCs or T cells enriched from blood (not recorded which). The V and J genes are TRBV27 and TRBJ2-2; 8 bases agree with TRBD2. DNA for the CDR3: TGTGCCACCACGGGGGGGCGGTGGGCCGGGGAGCTGTTTTTT. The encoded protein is CATTGGRWAGELFF.